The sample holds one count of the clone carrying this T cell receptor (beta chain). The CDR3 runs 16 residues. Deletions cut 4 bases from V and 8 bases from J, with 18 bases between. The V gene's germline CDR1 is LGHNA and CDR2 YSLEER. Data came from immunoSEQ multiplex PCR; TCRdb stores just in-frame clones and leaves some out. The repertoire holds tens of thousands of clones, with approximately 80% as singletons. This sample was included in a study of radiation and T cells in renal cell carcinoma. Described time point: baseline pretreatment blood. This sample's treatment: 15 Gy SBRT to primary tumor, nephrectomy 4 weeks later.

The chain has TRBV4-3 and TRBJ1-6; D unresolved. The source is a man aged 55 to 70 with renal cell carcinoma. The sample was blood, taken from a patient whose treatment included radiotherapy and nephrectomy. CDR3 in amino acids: CASSRNRAAGDSPLHF. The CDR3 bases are TGCGCCAGCAGCCGTAACCGGGCCGCGGGTGATTCACCCCTCCACTTT.